This TCR beta chain was sequenced for a study of cytotoxic CD8 clonotypes in ibrutinib-treated CLL. Study overall: Among patients, around 25 responded partially and 2 completely; roughly 15 then stayed remitted and about 12 progressed after median approximately 70 months.

Concerning this clone: Its antigen remains unidentified.

The assay was immunoSEQ multiplex PCR, and TCRdb's table has in-frame clones only and misses some. Seen here are about 120,000 clones, more than 55% observed once, and the top ten hold 30% to 45%. Trimming shortened V by 5 bases and J by 5 bases, and 14 bases separated the two germline ends. Germline V lookup: CDR1 SQVTM, CDR2 ANQGSEA. This CDR3 spans 13 amino acids. General study points: Clonality (at baseline) was higher than in age-matched healthy donors and tracked circulating CD8+ T-cell counts.

The V call is TRBV29-1, the J call TRBJ2-3; D is undetermined. Source: PBMCs, taken after 24 months of ibrutinib treatment. This receptor was obtained from a human donor with chronic lymphocytic leukemia. CDR3 coding DNA: TGCAGCGTTTTCCCGGCTGGGGAAGATACGCAGTATTTT. Protein: CSVFPAGEDTQYF.